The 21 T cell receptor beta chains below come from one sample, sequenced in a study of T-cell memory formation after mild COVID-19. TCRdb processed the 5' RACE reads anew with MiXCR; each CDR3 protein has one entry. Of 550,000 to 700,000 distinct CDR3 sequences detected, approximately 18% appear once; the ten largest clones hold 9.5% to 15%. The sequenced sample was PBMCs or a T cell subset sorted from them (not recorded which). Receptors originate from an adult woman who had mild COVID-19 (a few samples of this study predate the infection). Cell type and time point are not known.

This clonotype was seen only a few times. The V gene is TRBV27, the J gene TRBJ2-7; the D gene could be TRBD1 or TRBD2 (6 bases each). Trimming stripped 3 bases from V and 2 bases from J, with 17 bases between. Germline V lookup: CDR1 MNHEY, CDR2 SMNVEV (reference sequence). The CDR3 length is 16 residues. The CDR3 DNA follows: TGTGCCAGCAGTTTGGGGTGGGGGGCCCCCACCTACGAGCAGTACTTC. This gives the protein CASSLGWGAPTYEQYF.

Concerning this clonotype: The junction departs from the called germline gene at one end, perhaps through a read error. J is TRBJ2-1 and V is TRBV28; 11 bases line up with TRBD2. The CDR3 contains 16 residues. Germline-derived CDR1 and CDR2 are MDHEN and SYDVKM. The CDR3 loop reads CASRRLAGRGYSEQFF. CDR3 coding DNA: TGTGCCAGCAGGAGACTAGCGGGAAGAGGGTACAGTGAGCAGTTCTTC.

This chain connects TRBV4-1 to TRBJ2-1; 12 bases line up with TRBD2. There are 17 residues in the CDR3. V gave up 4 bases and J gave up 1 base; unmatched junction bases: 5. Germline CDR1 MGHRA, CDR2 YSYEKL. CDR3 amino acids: CASSPGLAGWSYNEQFF. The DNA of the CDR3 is TGCGCCAGCAGCCCCGGACTAGCGGGATGGTCCTACAATGAGCAGTTCTTC.

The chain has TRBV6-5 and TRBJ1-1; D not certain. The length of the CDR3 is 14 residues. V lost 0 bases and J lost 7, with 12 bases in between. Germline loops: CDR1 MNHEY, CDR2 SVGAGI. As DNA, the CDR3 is TGTGCCAGCAGTTACTCGCGAGGAAGGATTGAAGCTTTCTTT. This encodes CASSYSRGRIEAFF.

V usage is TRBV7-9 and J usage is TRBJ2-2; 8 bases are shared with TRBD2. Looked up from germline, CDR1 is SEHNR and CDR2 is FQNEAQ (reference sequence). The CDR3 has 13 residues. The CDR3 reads CTGGGPDTGELFF. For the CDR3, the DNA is TGTACTGGCGGGGGGCCGGACACCGGGGAGCTGTTTTTT.

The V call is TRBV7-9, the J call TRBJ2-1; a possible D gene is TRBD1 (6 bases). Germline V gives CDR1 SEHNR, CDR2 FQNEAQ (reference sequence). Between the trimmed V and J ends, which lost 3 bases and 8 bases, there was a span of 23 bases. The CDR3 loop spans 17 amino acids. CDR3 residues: CASSFSGTPTLGYEQFF. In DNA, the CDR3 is TGTGCCAGCAGCTTCTCCGGGACACCCACCCTAGGTTATGAGCAGTTCTTC.

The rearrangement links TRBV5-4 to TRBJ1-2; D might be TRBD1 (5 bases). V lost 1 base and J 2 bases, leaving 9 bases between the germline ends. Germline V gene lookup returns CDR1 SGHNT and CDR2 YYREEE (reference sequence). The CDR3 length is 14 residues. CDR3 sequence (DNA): TGTGCCAGCAGCTTGAAGGGGCGGAACTATGGCTACACCTTC. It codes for CASSLKGRNYGYTF.

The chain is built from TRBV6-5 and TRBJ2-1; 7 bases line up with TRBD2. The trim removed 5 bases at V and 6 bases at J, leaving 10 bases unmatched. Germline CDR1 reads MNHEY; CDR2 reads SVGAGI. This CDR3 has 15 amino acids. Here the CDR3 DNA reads TGTGCCAGCAGTCAAAACCGACTAGCCGTCAATGAGCAGTTCTTC. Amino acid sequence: CASSQNRLAVNEQFF.

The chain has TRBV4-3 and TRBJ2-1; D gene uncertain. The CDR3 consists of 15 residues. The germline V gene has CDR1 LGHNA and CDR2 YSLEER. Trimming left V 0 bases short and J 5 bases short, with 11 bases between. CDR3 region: CASSQDWSVNNEQFF. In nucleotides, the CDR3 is TGCGCCAGCAGCCAAGATTGGTCAGTAAACAATGAGCAGTTCTTC.

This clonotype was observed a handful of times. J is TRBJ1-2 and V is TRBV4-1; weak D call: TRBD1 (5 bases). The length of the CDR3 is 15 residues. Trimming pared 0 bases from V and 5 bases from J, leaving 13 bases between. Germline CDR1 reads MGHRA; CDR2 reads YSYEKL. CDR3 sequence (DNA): TGCGCCAGCAGCCAAGATCCGGCAGGGTATTATGGCTACACCTTC. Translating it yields CASSQDPAGYYGYTF.

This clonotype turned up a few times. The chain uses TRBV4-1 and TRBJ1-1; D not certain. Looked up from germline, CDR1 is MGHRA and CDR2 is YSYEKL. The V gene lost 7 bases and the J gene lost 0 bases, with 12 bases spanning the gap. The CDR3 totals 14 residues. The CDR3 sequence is CASTINEVNTEAFF. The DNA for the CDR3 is TGCGCCAGCACCATAAATGAGGTGAACACTGAAGCTTTCTTT.

CDR3 coding DNA: TGTGCCAGCAGGCGGACAGGGGTAAACTCTGGGGCCAACGTCCTGACTTTC. It encodes CASRRTGVNSGANVLTF. The rearrangement joins TRBV7-9 to TRBJ2-6, with 9 bases identical to TRBD1. Germline CDR1 and CDR2: SEHNR and FQNEAQ (reference sequence). The CDR3 consists of 17 residues. The ends lost 6 bases at V and 0 bases at J; junction bases unmatched: 6.

In nucleotides, the CDR3 is TGTGCCAGCAGCCAGGGCTTCTGGCCCTCTAGCTCCTACGAGCAGTACTTC. Encoded protein: CASSQGFWPSSSYEQYF. The chain joins TRBV3-1 to TRBJ2-7; D unclear. V was pared by 3 bases and J by 0 bases, with 18 bases between. In germline, CDR1 is LGHDT, CDR2 YNNKEL (reference sequence). The CDR3 runs to 17 residues.

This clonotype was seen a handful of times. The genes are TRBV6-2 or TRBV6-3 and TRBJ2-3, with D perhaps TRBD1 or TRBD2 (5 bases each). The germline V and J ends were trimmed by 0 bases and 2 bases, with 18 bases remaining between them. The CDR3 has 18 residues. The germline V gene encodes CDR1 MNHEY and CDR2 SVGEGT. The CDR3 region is CASSYSPGPPSNTDTQYF. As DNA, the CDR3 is TGTGCCAGCAGTTACTCGCCAGGGCCCCCTAGCAACACAGATACGCAGTATTTT.

CDR3 amino acids: CASSLGLSNTQYF. For the CDR3, the DNA is TGTGCCAGCAGCTTGGGACTTAGCAATACGCAGTATTTT. The chain couples TRBV7-3 to TRBJ2-3; a possible D gene is TRBD2 (6 bases). This CDR3 contains 13 residues. The ends were cut back, 3 bases at V and 7 bases at J, with 11 bases in the middle. Germline V CDR1 and CDR2: SGHTA, FQGTGA.

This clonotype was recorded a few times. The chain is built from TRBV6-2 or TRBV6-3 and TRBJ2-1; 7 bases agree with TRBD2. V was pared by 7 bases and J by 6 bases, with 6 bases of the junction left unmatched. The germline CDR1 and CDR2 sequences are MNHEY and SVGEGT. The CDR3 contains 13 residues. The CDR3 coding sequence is TGTGCCAGCACCCAATCGGGGGGCAATGAGCAGTTCTTC. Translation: CASTQSGGNEQFF.

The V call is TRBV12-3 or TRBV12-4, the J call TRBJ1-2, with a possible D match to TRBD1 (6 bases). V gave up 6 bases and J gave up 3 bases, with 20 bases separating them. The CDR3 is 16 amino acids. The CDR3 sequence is CASSSRGGAEDYGYTF. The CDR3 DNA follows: TGTGCCAGCAGCTCCCGGGGGGGGGCTGAGGACTATGGCTACACCTTC.

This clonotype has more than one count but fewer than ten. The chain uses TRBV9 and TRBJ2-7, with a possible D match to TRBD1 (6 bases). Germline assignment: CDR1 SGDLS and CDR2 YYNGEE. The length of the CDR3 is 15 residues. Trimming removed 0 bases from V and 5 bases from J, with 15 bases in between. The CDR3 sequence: CASSVDNRVKHEQYF. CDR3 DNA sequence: TGTGCCAGCAGCGTAGATAACAGGGTCAAGCACGAGCAGTACTTC.

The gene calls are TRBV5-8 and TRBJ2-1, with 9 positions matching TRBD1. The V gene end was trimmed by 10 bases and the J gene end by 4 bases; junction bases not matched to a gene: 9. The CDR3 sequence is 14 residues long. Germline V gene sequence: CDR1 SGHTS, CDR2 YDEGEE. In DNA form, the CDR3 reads TGTGCCGGAATCACAGGGGGCGCGTACAATGAGCAGTTCTTC. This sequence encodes CAGITGGAYNEQFF.

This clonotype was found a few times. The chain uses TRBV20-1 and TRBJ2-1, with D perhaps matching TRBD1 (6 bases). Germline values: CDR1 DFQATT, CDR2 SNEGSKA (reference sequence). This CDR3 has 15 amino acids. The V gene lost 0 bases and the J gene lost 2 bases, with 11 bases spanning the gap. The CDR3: CSARDIKGAYNEQFF. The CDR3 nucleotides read TGCAGTGCTAGAGATATTAAGGGGGCCTACAATGAGCAGTTCTTC.

This CDR3 reads CASSPNSPLHF. For the CDR3, the DNA is TGTGCCAGCAGCCCTAATTCACCCCTCCACTTT. This chain links TRBV7-9 with TRBJ1-6; unclear D gene. Between the trimmed V and J ends, which lost 5 bases and 6 bases, there was a span of 2 bases. The germline V gene has CDR1 SEHNR and CDR2 FQNEAQ (reference sequence). The CDR3 loop spans 11 amino acids.